The clone carrying this T cell receptor (beta chain) was detected ten times or more. The antigen is unknown. This sample is drawn from a study of T cells in Graves' hyperthyroidism and ophthalmopathy. Broader study findings: It was a median about 7.1 months before onset that the model predicted ophthalmopathy. Ophthalmopathy stood apart from stable hyperthyroidism in a 13 V-J model. Most clonotypes expanded in thyroid above 0.001 were likewise present in blood.

Germline CDR1 is SEHNR and CDR2 is FQNEAQ (reference sequence). The V gene lost 0 bases and the J gene lost 1 base, with 9 bases spanning the gap. CDR3 length: 15 residues. Patients with uncontrolled infections, other autoimmune diseases, pregnancy or lactation were excluded. The source material, RNA transcripts, was used to amplify TCR beta CDR3 regions. First-round RT-PCR targeting the TCR CDR3 was performed with the HTBI primer set. In TCRdb, the multiplex PCR reads were re-called with MiXCR into one record per CDR3 protein. The table has approximately 700,000 distinct CDR3 sequences, over 40% seen once.

This receptor was identified in an adult man with Graves' disease, either hyperthyroidism or ophthalmopathy (not recorded which). The sample taken for sequencing was peripheral blood or thyroid tissue (not recorded which). V gene TRBV7-9 combines with J gene TRBJ1-1, with D maybe TRBD1 (5 bases). CDR3 protein: CASSLAMGGNTEAFF. CDR3 sequence (DNA): TGTGCCAGCAGCTTAGCTATGGGGGGGAACACTGAAGCTTTCTTT.